This section outlines one TCR beta chain sequence together with its context. The repertoire was sequenced with immunoSEQ multiplex PCR; TCRdb's copy has only in-frame clones and lacks some. Seen here are 45,000 to 70,000 clones, roughly 90% observed once, and the top ten hold less than 3%. The CDR3 runs to 16 residues. V was shortened by 1 base and J by 4 bases, with 19 bases between the two germline ends. CDR1 and CDR2 (germline): SQVTM, ANQGSEA. This entry comes from a study of T cell changes during pregnancy in multiple sclerosis. This clonotype originated in a female donor in good health, enrolled as a control in a pregnancy study. Specimen: peripheral blood, collected in the third trimester of pregnancy. V and J are TRBV29-1 and TRBJ1-2; D call uncertain. CDR3 protein: CSVEAPGEGKSYGYTF. In nucleotides, the CDR3 is TGCAGCGTTGAAGCCCCCGGAGAGGGAAAGAGCTATGGCTACACCTTC.